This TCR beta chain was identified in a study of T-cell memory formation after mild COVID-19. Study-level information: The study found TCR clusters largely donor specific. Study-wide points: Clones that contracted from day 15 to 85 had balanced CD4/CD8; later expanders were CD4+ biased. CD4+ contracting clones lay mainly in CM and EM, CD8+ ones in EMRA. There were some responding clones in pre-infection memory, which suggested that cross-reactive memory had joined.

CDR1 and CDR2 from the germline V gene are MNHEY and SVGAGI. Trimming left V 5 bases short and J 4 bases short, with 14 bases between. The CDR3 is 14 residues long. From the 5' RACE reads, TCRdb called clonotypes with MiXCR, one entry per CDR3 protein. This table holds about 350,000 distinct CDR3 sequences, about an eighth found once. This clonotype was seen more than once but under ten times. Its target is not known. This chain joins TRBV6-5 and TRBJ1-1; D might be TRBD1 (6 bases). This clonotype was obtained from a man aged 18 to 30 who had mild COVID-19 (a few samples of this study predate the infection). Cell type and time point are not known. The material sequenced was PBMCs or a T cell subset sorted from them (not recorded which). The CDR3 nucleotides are TGTGCCAGCAGTCCCGACAGGCCAATCACTGAAGCTTTCTTT. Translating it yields CASSPDRPITEAFF.